The 15 T cell receptor beta chains presented below share a single source sample, sequenced in a study of vaccination and CD4 T cells after COVID-19. Treatment denoted: roughly 11-day PBMC culture with coronavirus spike peptide pools or control peptides (ViraFEST assay). No cognate antigen is known for these TCRs. Oncomine TCR Beta short-read sequencing was applied to DNA from cultured CD4+ T cells. Using its own MiXCR run on the PCR reads, TCRdb lists one record per CDR3 protein. The table records around 16,000 distinct CDR3 sequences, about 51% of them present only once. The source was CD4+ T cells from blood, cultured in vitro, collected before SARS-CoV-2 vaccination. The receptors stem from a human donor who had recovered from COVID-19.

This clonotype has just one count. The V gene is TRBV27, the J gene TRBJ2-1; the D gene is possibly TRBD2 (6 bases). CDR3 length equals 17 residues. The germline V gene has CDR1 MNHEY and CDR2 SMNVEV (reference sequence). The V gene lost 3 bases and the J gene lost 0 bases, with 15 bases spanning the gap. CDR3 protein: CASSFSAGRGSYNEQFF. As DNA, the CDR3 is TGTGCCAGCAGTTTCTCGGCGGGACGGGGCTCCTACAATGAGCAGTTCTTC.

CDR3 sequence reads: CASSPGTDQPQHF. The CDR3 region has the DNA TGTGCCAGCTCACCAGGTACCGATCAGCCCCAGCATTTT. V is TRBV18 and J is TRBJ1-5, with D hard to call. The CDR3 runs 13 residues. The germline gives CDR1 KGHSH, CDR2 LQKENI. V was pared by 2 bases and J by 5 bases, with 7 bases between.

V is TRBV20-1 and J is TRBJ1-5; a possible D gene is TRBD1 (6 bases). Germline V CDR1 and CDR2: DFQATT, SNEGSKA (reference sequence). There are 13 residues in the CDR3. Trimming cost V 5 bases and J 6 bases, with 14 bases left between them. The CDR3 is CSADGDRTQPQHF. CDR3 coding DNA: TGCAGTGCTGACGGAGACAGGACTCAGCCCCAGCATTTT.

This clonotype was seen a few times. The chain has TRBV6-2 or TRBV6-3 and TRBJ1-5, with a possible D match to TRBD1 (6 bases). Germline V lookup: CDR1 MNHEY, CDR2 SVGEGT. The V end lost 8 bases, the J end lost 5 bases, and 19 bases lay between the germline ends. The CDR3 is made up of 15 amino acids. This CDR3 is CASGDPGQGHQPQHF. CDR3 bases: TGTGCCAGCGGGGACCCGGGACAAGGACATCAGCCCCAGCATTTT.

CDR3 region: CASSSLGGNYGYTF. As DNA, the CDR3 is TGTGCCAGCAGCTCGTTAGGGGGGAACTATGGCTACACCTTC. This chain connects TRBV5-5 to TRBJ1-2; possible D gene TRBD1, 6 bases. The CDR3 totals 14 residues. Trimming cost V 3 bases and J 2 bases, with 11 bases left between them. Per the germline V gene, CDR1 is SGHKS and CDR2 is YYEKEE (reference sequence). The full variable domain, its missing parts supplied by reference TRBV5-5 and TRBJ1-2, is DAGVTQSPTHLIKTRGQQVTLRCSPISGHKSVSWYQQVLGQGPQFIFQYYEKEERGRGNFPDRFSARQFPNYSSELNVNALLLGDSALYLCASSSLGGNYGYTFGSGTRLTVV.

In its sample, this clonotype is medium-sized. The chain uses TRBV2 and TRBJ2-5, with no clear D. Deletions cut 4 bases from V and 1 base from J, with 1 base between. The V gene's germline CDR1 is SNHLY and CDR2 FYNNEI. The CDR3 covers 11 residues. The CDR3 nucleotides read TGTGCCAGCAGTGCCCAAGAGACCCAGTACTTC. The encoded protein is CASSAQETQYF.

This chain uses TRBV19 with TRBJ2-3, with D tentatively TRBD1 or TRBD2 (6 bases each). Germline-derived CDR1 and CDR2 are LNHDA and SQIVND (reference sequence). V was shortened by 7 bases and J by 0 bases, with 8 bases between the two germline ends. The CDR3 is 13 amino acids. The CDR3, as DNA: TGTGCCAGTAAAGGGGGGAGCACAGATACGCAGTATTTT. Protein product: CASKGGSTDTQYF.

This clonotype was picked up one time. The chain is built from TRBV10-3 and TRBJ2-3; 11 bases line up with TRBD2. CDR3 size: 17 residues. CDR1 ENHRY and CDR2 SYGVKD come from the germline V gene. The ends lost 10 bases at V and 0 bases at J; junction bases unmatched: 12. CDR3 coding DNA: TGTGCCAGCGAACTAGCGGGAGTCAGGTCTAGCACAGATACGCAGTATTTT. This gives the protein CASELAGVRSSTDTQYF.

This rearrangement joins TRBV2 to TRBJ2-1; D tentatively fits TRBD1 or TRBD2 (5 bases each). Looked up from germline, CDR1 is SNHLY and CDR2 is FYNNEI. CDR3 size: 15 residues. Trimming took 8 bases from V and 8 from J, leaving 22 bases between them. The CDR3 region has the DNA TGTGCCAGCTGCCCCCAGAGGTGGGGACGCTATGAGCAGTTCTTC. It specifies CASCPQRWGRYEQFF. The whole variable domain, filled in from reference TRBV2 and TRBJ2-1, reads EPEVTQTPSHQVTQMGQEVILRCVPISNHLYFYWYRQILGQKVEFLVSFYNNEISEKSEIFDDQFSVERPDGSNFTLKIRSTKLEDSAMYFCASCPQRWGRYEQFFGPGTRLTVL.

The chain joins TRBV10-3 to TRBJ2-5; 7 nucleotides match TRBD1. With 4 bases clipped from V and 5 bases from J, the junction kept 4 bases outside the gene matches. CDR1 and CDR2 from the germline V gene are ENHRY and SYGVKD. The CDR3 totals 13 residues. The CDR3 bases are TGTGCCATCAGTGGAGGGGGCAGGGAGACCCAGTACTTC. It specifies CAISGGGRETQYF.

The V gene is TRBV15, the J gene TRBJ2-3; TRBD2 aligns across 10 bases. The germline V gene has CDR1 LNHNV and CDR2 YYDKDF (reference sequence). Losses at the gene ends were 8 bases for V and 3 bases for J; bases not matched to a gene: 17. This CDR3 comprises 18 residues. The CDR3 loop is CATPCSLAGVLGTDTQYF. CDR3 DNA sequence: TGTGCCACCCCTTGTTCCCTAGCGGGAGTGTTGGGGACAGATACGCAGTATTTT.

This clonotype was counted between two and nine times. V and J are TRBV6-2 or TRBV6-3 and TRBJ2-4; weak D call: TRBD1 (6 bases). CDR1 MNHEY and CDR2 SVGEGT come from the germline V gene. The CDR3 has 15 residues. Trimming pared 0 bases from V and 5 bases from J, leaving 11 bases between. CDR3 residues: CASSYSKDSQNIQYF. As DNA, the CDR3 is TGTGCCAGCAGTTACTCAAAGGACAGCCAAAACATTCAGTACTTC.

The chain employs TRBV28 and TRBJ2-7; D is possibly TRBD1 (5 bases). Trimming took 3 bases from V and 3 from J, leaving 27 bases between them. Germline lookup yields CDR1 MDHEN and CDR2 SYDVKM. CDR3 length: 19 residues. CDR3 sequence: CASSFNRPFGHLTHYEQYF. The DNA of the CDR3 is TGTGCCAGCAGTTTTAACAGGCCCTTCGGCCACCTTACCCACTACGAGCAGTACTTC.

The chain couples TRBV20-1 to TRBJ1-5; D call uncertain. Germline V gives CDR1 DFQATT, CDR2 SNEGSKA (reference sequence). Trimming cost V 5 bases and J 3 bases, with 8 bases left between them. This CDR3 comprises 12 residues. The CDR3 spells CSAGPNNQPQHF. The DNA for the CDR3 is TGCAGTGCTGGACCTAACAATCAGCCCCAGCATTTT.

The chain recombines TRBV27 with TRBJ1-5; a possible D gene is TRBD1 (6 bases). V was trimmed by 5 bases and J by 3 bases, leaving 8 bases between them. CDR1 is MNHEY, CDR2 SMNVEV, per germline (reference sequence). The CDR3 totals 13 residues. The CDR3 DNA reads as TGTGCCAGCAGTGGACAGTACAATCAGCCCCAGCATTTT. Translated, it gives CASSGQYNQPQHF.